The sequence of this T cell receptor (beta chain) was determined in a study of T-cell reconstitution after alpha-beta-depleted transplantation in children. With regard to this clonotype: Its antigen remains unidentified.

The TCRbeta library was prepared with unique molecular identifiers. MiXCR, applied by TCRdb to the PCR reads, yields one record per CDR3 protein. The sample shows hundreds of thousands of distinct CDR3 sequences, 10% to 15% of them seen only once. Broader study findings: Surviving thymic progenitors and recipient T cells were the source of high TCRbeta diversity at day 60 in some patients. Newly generated T cells supplied most T-cell counts and diversity one year post-transplant. Several hundred expanded graft clones reportedly gave rise to the alpha-beta T cells present about two months after transplant.

Germline CDR1 reads DFQATT; CDR2 reads SNEGSKA (reference sequence). This CDR3 is 14 amino acids long. Between the trimmed V and J ends, which lost 0 bases and 4 bases, there was a span of 10 bases. This sequence joins TRBV20-1 and TRBJ2-1, with a possible D match to TRBD2 (5 bases). This sequence originates from a male patient younger than 18 who had a stem cell transplant for acute myeloid leukemia, so the T cells may come from the graft donor. This material consisted of PBMCs, mostly from graft donor cells, taken 360 days after TCRalphabeta/CD19-depleted stem cell transplant. CDR3 in amino acids: CSARDEGAYNEQFF. The CDR3, as DNA: TGCAGTGCTAGAGATGAGGGCGCTTACAATGAGCAGTTCTTC.